This T cell receptor (beta chain) was recovered during a study of identical twins. Regarding the study as a whole: Carriage of fewer insertions was seen in abundant cord blood beta clonotypes, whereas memory repertoires showed none.

With 3 bases clipped from V and 5 bases from J, the junction kept 9 bases outside the gene matches. This CDR3 region has 17 residues. Germline V gene sequence: CDR1 SGHVS, CDR2 FNYEAQ. Template switching added a universal primer site; cDNA carried unique molecular identifiers. TCRdb re-called the 5' RACE reads with MiXCR, one entry per CDR3 protein. The sample has fewer than 250,000 distinct CDR3 sequences, 6% to 8.5% seen once. Notes on this clonotype: The antigen remains undetermined.

Healthy Caucasian individuals made up all the donors. In addition, the sample was reused for a study of yellow fever vaccine responses in identical twins. This second study says: Vaccine-induced T cell responses in twins were reportedly observed to appear partly convergent, partly personalized.

The sequencing sample was made of CD8+ T cells sorted from blood. This rearrangement joins TRBV7-6 to TRBJ2-7, with 14 bases aligning to TRBD2. This receptor was taken from a woman between 18 and 30 years old in good health. CDR3 bases: TGTGCCAGCAGCTTGCGCAGGGGACTAGCGGGAGATCACGAGCAGTACTTC. It yields the protein CASSLRRGLAGDHEQYF.